A selection of T cell receptor beta chains follows, all from one sample in a study of tumor and adjacent non-tumor tissue in lung cancer. MiXCR was run by TCRdb on the multiplex PCR reads, yielding one entry per CDR3 protein. The sample has more than 120,000 distinct CDR3 sequences, roughly 70% seen once. Sequencing input: lung tumor tissue. Receptors originate from a man in his 60s with small cell lung cancer. The CDR3 runs from the conserved cysteine through the conserved F or W. Each record gives: D gene, V gene, clone size, J gene, CDR3 DNA, CDR3 protein. A D gene is named only where the DNA matches it firmly. Not every row has a clone size; where given, it reads once, few, many or a size class.

>TRBD2|TRBV6-5|few|TRBJ2-1
TGTGCCAGCAGTTATTTGACTAGCGGGACGCATTTCTTC
CASSYLTSGTHFF
>TRBD2|TRBV20-1|few|TRBJ2-3
TGCAATGCTAGAGATAGACTAGCGGGAGGATTAGATACGCAATATTTT
CNARDRLAGGLDTQYF
>TRBD1|TRBV5-5|once|TRBJ2-7
TGTGCCAGCAGTTGGACAGGGGGGGTTTACGATCAGTACTTC
CASSWTGGVYDQYF
>TRBD2|TRBV7-8|many|TRBJ2-1
TGTGCCAGCAGCTCACTGGGACGGGGACTAGCAATGCAGTTCTTC
CASSSLGRGLAMQFF
>.|TRBV10-2|many|TRBJ2-2
TGCGCCAGCAGTCGGCTAGCCAGATACACCGGGGAGCTGTTTTTT
CASSRLARYTGELFF
>TRBD2|TRBV20-1|.|TRBJ2-1
TGCAGTACTGGACTAGCGGGGTTTTACAATGAGCAGTTCTTC
CSTGLAGFYNEQFF
>TRBD2|TRBV11-3|once|TRBJ2-1
TGCGCCAGCAGCCCGGCTAGCGGGAGGGTTTTCAATGAGCAGCTCTTC
CASSPASGRVFNEQLF
>.|TRBV12-3/TRBV12-4|few|TRBJ2-1
TGTGCCAGCACCGTGAATGGGGGCTACAATGAGCAGTTCTTC
CASTVNGGYNEQFF
>TRBD2|TRBV5-6|many|TRBJ2-2
TGTGCCAGCAGCTTGGGCCTAGCGGGAGTACGCGGCACCGGGGAGCTGTTTTTT
CASSLGLAGVRGTGELFF
>TRBD2|TRBV12-3/TRBV12-4|few|TRBJ2-1
TGTGCCAGCAGTTTAAATTCGGCGGGAGGGTTTTCCTACAATGAGCAGTTCTTC
CASSLNSAGGFSYNEQFF
>.|TRBV5-1|.|TRBJ1-1
TGCGCCAGCAGCTCGTTACAGGGGAACACTGAAGCTTTCTTT
CASSSLQGNTEAFF
>.|TRBV11-2|.|TRBJ2-1
TGTGTCAGCAGCAGTGACCCCTCAGGTGAGCAGTTCTTC
CVSSSDPSGEQFF
>TRBD2|TRBV12-3/TRBV12-4|many|TRBJ2-7
TGTGCCAGCAGTTTGAGTCTAGCGGGGTACTACGAGCAGTACTTC
CASSLSLAGYYEQYF
>.|TRBV4-1|.|TRBJ1-4
TGCGCCAGCAGCCAAGAAGCAACTAATGAAAAACTGTTTTTT
CASSQEATNEKLFF
>.|TRBV20-1|.|TRBJ2-3
TGCAGTGCGCCAGCGGAGTACACAGATACGCAGTATTTT
CSAPAEYTDTQYF
>TRBD1|TRBV11-2|.|TRBJ1-5
TGTACTAGCAGCTTGTCAGGGGGCACAGATACGCAGCATTTT
CTSSLSGGTDTQHF
>.|TRBV29-1|many|TRBJ1-1
TGCAGCGTTGAAGATGGGTCGCGCTCGGGTCTAAAAGCTTTCTTT
CSVEDGSRSGLKAFF
>.|TRBV29-1|.|TRBJ2-1
TGCAGCGTTGAAGATCTAGCGGGACAGGACGAAGATGAGCAGTTCTTC
CSVEDLAGQDEDEQFF
>.|TRBV28|.|TRBJ2-1
TGTGCCAGCGGGAAGGTTATCGGCGGGAAGGGCAATGAGCAGTTCTTC
CASGKVIGGKGNEQFF
>.|TRBV20-1|.|TRBJ2-7
TGCAGTGCTATTCTAGTGGGAGCCCAGGAGCAGTACTTC
CSAILVGAQEQYF
>.|TRBV20-1|few|TRBJ2-7
TGCAGTGCTTATACAGGGCACGAGCAGTACTTC
CSAYTGHEQYF
>TRBD1|TRBV11-2|once|TRBJ1-1
TGTGCCAGCAGCGCAGACAGGGGGCGAGGTAATGAAGCTTTCTTT
CASSADRGRGNEAFF
>.|TRBV4-2|many|TRBJ2-1
TGTGCCAGCAGCCGGGACTCGGAACAAGATGAGCAGTTCTTC
CASSRDSEQDEQFF